Listed here is a single T cell receptor (beta chain). The antigen remains unidentified. This sample stems from a study of T cells expressing NK-cell markers. Whole-study context: Eight donors were sequenced, seven testing HCMV-seropositive and one testing seronegative.

The CDR3 sequence is 15 residues long. CDR1 SGHTA and CDR2 FQGNSA come from the germline V gene. TCRdb derives one entry per CDR3 protein from the 5' RACE reads, leaving out DNA. The specimen's table records a few hundred thousand distinct CDR3 sequences. Overall study results and limits: Expanded NKG2C+ T cell clones had unclear HCMV specificity.

The material sequenced was blood T cells: a sorted CD56 or NKG2C T cell subset, CD4+ or CD8+ T cells, or bulk PBMC T cells (not recorded which). The chain couples TRBV7-2 to TRBJ2-7; TCRdb gives TRBD2 as the D gene, but with no DNA this cannot be confirmed. This receptor was obtained from a man aged 18 to 69 in good health. The chain's CDR3 is CASSSAGLAGYEQYF.